This entry describes one T cell receptor beta chain. These data are taken from a study of T cell responses to AZD1222 COVID-19 vaccine. Assay: immunoSEQ multiplex PCR; the TCRdb copy retains only in-frame clones and omits some. The top ten clones hold 2.5% to 4% of a sample with about 150,000 clones, roughly 90% of them seen once. Germline V gene lookup returns CDR1 ENHRY and CDR2 SYGVKD. Trimming removed 8 bases at V and 0 bases at J, with 14 bases between. The CDR3 runs to 15 residues. This chain uses TRBV10-3 with TRBJ2-1; D might be TRBD1 (7 bases). This clonotype was obtained from an adult who received the AZD1222 COVID-19 vaccine. This material consisted of peripheral blood, taken 28 days after the second AZD1222 dose. The CDR3 nucleotides are TGTGCCATCGCCCAGGGGGGAAGCTCCTACAATGAGCAGTTCTTC. Residues: CAIAQGGSSYNEQFF.